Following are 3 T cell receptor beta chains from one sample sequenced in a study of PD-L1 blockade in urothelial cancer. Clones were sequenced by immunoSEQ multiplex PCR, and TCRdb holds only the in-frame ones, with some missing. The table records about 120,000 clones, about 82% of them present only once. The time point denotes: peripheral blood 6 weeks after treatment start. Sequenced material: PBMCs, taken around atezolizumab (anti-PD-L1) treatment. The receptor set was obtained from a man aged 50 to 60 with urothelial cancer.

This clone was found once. The CDR3 loop is CASSLSPSGLGETQYF. The DNA for the CDR3 is TGCGCCAGCAGCTTGTCCCCTAGTGGCCTAGGAGAGACCCAGTACTTC. The chain is built from TRBV5-1 and TRBJ2-5; D not resolved. Germline loops: CDR1 SGHRS, CDR2 YFSETQ. V lost 1 base, J lost 4 bases, and 17 bases lay in between. This CDR3 has 16 amino acids.

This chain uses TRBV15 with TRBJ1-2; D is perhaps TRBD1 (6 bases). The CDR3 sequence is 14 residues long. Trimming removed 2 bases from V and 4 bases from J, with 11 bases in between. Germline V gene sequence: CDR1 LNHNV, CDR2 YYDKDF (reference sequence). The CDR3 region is CATSRPTGFYGYTF. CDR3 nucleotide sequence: TGTGCCACCAGCAGACCTACAGGGTTCTATGGCTACACCTTC. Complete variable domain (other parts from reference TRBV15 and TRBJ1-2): DAMVIQNPRYQVTQFGKPVTLSCSQTLNHNVMYWYQQKSSQAPKLLFHYYDKDFNNEADTPDNFQSRRPNTSFCFLDIRSPGLGDTAMYLCATSRPTGFYGYTFGSGTRLTVV.

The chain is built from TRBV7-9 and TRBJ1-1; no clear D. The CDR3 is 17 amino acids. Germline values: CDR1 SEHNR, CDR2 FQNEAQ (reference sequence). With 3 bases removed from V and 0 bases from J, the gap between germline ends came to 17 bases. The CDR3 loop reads CASSFFKSRLLNTEAFF. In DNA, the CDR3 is TGTGCCAGCAGCTTCTTTAAAAGCCGCTTATTGAACACTGAAGCTTTCTTT.